Given below is one TCR beta chain in context. Donors, healthy HIV-negative adults, lacked recent acute infections or vaccinations. In germline, CDR1 is SGDLS, CDR2 YYNGEE. J gave up 4 bases and V 3 bases, and 12 bases lay outside the gene matches. This CDR3 has 18 residues. For every subset, genomic DNA was evenly distributed across several immunoSEQ plates. Original processing notes: Filtering was not the same, since immunoSEQ gave junction-only sequences without quality scores. The repertoire was sequenced with immunoSEQ multiplex PCR; TCRdb's copy has only in-frame clones and lacks some. That table is the source of V, J and clone size, and D and trimming were worked out from the DNA. Of more than 2,000,000 clones listed, 85% to 95% are singletons. The data originate from a study of shared clonotypes between healthy human individuals. In the study overall: Three plates were used per donor for CD4 naive, three for CD4 memory, two for CD8 naive and one for CD8 memory.

The receptor was derived from a man in his late teens or twenties in good health. Some clones in this sample may be carry-over from other donors' samples. This chain joins TRBV9 and TRBJ2-5; 13 bases agree with TRBD2. Sequenced: naive CD4+ T cells from PBMCs. This sample's subset: CD45RA+ positively selected. Here the CDR3 reads CASSARLAGGSGRETQYF. CDR3 in DNA: TGTGCCAGCAGCGCCCGACTAGCGGGAGGATCTGGTAGAGAGACCCAGTACTTC.